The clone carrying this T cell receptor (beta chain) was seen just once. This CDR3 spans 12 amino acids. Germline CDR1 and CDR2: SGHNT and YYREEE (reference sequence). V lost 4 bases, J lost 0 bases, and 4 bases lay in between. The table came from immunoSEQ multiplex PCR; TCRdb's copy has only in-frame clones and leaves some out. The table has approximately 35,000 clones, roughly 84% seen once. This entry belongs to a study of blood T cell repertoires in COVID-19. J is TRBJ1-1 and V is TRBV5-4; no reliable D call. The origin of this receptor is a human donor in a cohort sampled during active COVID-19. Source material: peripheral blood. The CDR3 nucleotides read TGTGCCAGCAGCCTAATGAACACTGAAGCTTTCTTT. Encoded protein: CASSLMNTEAFF.